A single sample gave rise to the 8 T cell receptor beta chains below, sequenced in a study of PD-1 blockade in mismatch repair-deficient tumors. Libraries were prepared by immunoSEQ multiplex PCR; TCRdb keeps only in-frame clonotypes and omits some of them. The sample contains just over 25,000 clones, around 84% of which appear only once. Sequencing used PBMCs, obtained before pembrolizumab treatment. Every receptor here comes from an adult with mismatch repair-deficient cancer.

The CDR3 spells CASSIKAGGGTDTQYF. For the CDR3, the DNA is TGTGCCAGCAGCATCAAAGCGGGAGGTGGCACAGATACGCAGTATTTT. The chain carries TRBV7-6 and TRBJ2-3; 9 nucleotides agree with TRBD2. CDR3 length: 16 residues. The germline V gene has CDR1 SGHVS and CDR2 FNYEAQ. V gave up 5 bases and J gave up 1 base; unmatched junction bases: 7. Full variable domain (remainder filled in from reference TRBV7-6 and TRBJ2-3): GAGVSQSPRYKVTKRGQDVALRCDPISGHVSLYWYRQALGQGPEFLTYFNYEAQQDKSGLPNDRFSAERPEGSISTLTIQRTEQRDSAMYRCASSIKAGGGTDTQYFGPGTRLTVL.

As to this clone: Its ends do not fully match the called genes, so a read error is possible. CDR3 loop: CASSLWVDLAKNIQYF. The CDR3 bases are TGTGCCAGCAGCTTGTGGGTGGACCTAGCCAAGAACATTCAGTACTTC. The chain joins TRBV5-6 to TRBJ2-4; TRBD2 is a possible D gene (5 bases). The germline V gene encodes CDR1 SGHDT and CDR2 YYEEEE. This CDR3 is 16 amino acids long.

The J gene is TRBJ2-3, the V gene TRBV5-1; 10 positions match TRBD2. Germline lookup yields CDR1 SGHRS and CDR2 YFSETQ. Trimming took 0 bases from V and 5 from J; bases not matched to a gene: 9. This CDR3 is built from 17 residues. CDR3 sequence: CASSLVLEASGGDTQYF. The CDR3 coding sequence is TGCGCCAGCAGCTTGGTTCTGGAAGCTAGCGGGGGAGATACGCAGTATTTT.

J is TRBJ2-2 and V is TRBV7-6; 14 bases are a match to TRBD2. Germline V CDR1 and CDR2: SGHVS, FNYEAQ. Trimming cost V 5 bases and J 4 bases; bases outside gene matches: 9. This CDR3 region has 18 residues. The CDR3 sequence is CASSARKGTSGSTGELFF. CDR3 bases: TGTGCCAGCAGCGCAAGAAAGGGGACTAGCGGGAGCACCGGGGAGCTGTTTTTT. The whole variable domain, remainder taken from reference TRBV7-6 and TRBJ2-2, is GAGVSQSPRYKVTKRGQDVALRCDPISGHVSLYWYRQALGQGPEFLTYFNYEAQQDKSGLPNDRFSAERPEGSISTLTIQRTEQRDSAMYRCASSARKGTSGSTGELFFGEGSRLTVL.

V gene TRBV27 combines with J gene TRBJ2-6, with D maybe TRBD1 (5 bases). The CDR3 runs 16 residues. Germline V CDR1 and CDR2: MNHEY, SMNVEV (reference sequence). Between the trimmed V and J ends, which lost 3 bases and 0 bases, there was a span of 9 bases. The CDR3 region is CASSLTANSGANVLTF. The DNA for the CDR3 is TGTGCCAGCAGTTTGACAGCGAACTCTGGGGCCAACGTCCTGACTTTC.

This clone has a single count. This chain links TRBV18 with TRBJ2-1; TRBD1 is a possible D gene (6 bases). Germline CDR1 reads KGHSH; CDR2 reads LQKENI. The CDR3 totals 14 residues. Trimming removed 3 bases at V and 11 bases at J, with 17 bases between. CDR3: CASSPTNTGTQQFF. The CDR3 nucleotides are TGTGCCAGCTCACCCACCAACACCGGGACACAGCAGTTCTTC. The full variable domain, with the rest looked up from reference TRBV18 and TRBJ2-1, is NAGVMQNPRHLVRRRGQEARLRCSPMKGHSHVYWYRQLPEEGLKFMVYLQKENIIDESGMPKERFSAEFPKEGPSILRIQQVVRGDSAAYFCASSPTNTGTQQFFGPGTRLTVL.

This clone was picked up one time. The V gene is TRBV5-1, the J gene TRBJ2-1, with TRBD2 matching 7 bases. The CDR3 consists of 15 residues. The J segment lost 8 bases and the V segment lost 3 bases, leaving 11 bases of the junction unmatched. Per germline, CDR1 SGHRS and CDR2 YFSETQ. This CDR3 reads CASSSTGTMYDEQFF. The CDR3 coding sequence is TGCGCCAGCAGCTCTACCGGGACTATGTACGATGAGCAGTTCTTC.

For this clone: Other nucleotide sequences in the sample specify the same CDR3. This CDR3 reads CASSQAGQRNTEAFF. Written as DNA, the CDR3 is TGTGCCAGCAGCCAAGCCGGACAACGGAACACTGAAGCTTTCTTT. The chain is built from TRBV14 and TRBJ1-1, with a possible D match to TRBD1 (5 bases). The CDR3 covers 15 residues. Per germline, CDR1 SGHDN and CDR2 FVKESK. V gave up 1 base and J gave up 1 base, with 10 bases separating them. Drawing the rest from reference TRBV14 and TRBJ1-1, the complete variable domain is EAGVTQFPSHSVIEKGQTVTLRCDPISGHDNLYWYRRVMGKEIKFLLHFVKESKQDESGMPNNRFLAERTGGTYSTLKVQPAELEDSGVYFCASSQAGQRNTEAFFGQGTRLTVV.